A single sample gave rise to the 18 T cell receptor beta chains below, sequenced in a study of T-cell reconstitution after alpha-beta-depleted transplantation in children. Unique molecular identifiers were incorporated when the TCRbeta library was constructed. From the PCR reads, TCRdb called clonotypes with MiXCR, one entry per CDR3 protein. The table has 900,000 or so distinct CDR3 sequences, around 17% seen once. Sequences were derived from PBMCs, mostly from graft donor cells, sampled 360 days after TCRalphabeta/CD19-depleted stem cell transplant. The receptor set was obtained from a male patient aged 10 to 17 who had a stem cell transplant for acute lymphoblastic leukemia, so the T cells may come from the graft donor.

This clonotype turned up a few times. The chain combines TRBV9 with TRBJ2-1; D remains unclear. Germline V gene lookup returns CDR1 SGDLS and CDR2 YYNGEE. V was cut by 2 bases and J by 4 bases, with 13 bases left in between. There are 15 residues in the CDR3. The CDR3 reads CASSVQGSLYNEQFF. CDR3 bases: TGTGCCAGCAGCGTTCAAGGAAGCCTTTACAATGAGCAGTTCTTC.

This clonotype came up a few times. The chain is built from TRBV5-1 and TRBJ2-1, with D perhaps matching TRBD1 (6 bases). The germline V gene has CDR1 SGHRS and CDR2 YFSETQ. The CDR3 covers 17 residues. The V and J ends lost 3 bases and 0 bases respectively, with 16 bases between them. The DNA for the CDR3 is TGCGCCAGCAGCTGGGGTGTGGGACAACGCTCCTACAATGAGCAGTTCTTC. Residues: CASSWGVGQRSYNEQFF.

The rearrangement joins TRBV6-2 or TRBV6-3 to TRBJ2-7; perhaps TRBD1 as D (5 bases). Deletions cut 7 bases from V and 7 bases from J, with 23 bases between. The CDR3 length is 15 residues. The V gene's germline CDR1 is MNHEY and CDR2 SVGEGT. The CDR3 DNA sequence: TGTGCCAGCATCAGAGACAGTCTACCCATGAGGGAGCAGTACTTC. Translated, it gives CASIRDSLPMREQYF.

The chain's CDR3 is CAIGNSGSRNEQFF. As DNA, the CDR3 is TGTGCCATCGGGAATAGCGGGAGTCGAAATGAGCAGTTCTTC. The rearrangement links TRBV10-3 to TRBJ2-1; TRBD2 matches at 9 bases. V shed 8 bases, J shed 7 bases, and the junction held 9 bases outside the gene matches. Germline V CDR1 and CDR2: ENHRY, SYGVKD. The CDR3 spans 14 residues.

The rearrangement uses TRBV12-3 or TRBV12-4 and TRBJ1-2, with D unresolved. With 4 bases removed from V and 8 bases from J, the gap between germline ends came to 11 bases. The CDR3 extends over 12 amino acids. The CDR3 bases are TGTGCCAGCAGTTCCCCTTCTATAGGCTACACCTTC. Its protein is CASSSPSIGYTF.

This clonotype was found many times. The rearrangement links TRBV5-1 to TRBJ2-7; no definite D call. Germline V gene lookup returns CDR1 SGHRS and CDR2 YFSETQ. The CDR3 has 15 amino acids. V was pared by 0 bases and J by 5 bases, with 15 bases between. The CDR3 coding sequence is TGCGCCAGCAGCTTGGCCATAAGGGCCGGCGACGAGCAGTACTTC. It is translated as CASSLAIRAGDEQYF.

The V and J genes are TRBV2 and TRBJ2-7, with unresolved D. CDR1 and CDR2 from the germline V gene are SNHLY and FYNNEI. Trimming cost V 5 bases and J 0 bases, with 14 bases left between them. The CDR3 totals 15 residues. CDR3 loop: CASSRTWLFSYEQYF. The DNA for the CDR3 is TGTGCCAGCAGTAGAACGTGGCTATTCTCCTACGAGCAGTACTTC.

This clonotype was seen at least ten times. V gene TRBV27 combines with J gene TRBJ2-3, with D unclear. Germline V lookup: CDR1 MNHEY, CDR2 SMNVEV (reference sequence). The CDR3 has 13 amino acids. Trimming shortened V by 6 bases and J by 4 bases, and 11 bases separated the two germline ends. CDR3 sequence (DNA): TGTGCCAGCAGACCCTTCGGGTCAGATACGCAGTATTTT. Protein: CASRPFGSDTQYF.

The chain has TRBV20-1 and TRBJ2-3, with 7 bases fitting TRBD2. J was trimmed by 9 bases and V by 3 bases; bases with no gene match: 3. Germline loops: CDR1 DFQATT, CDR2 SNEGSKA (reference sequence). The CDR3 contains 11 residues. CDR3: CSASRLATQYF. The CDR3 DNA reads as TGCAGTGCTAGCCGACTAGCAACGCAGTATTTT.

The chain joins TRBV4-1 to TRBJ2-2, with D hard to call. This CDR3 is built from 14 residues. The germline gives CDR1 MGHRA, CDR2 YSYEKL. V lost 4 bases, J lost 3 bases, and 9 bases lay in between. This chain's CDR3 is CASSRTLDTGELFF. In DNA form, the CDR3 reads TGCGCCAGCAGCCGTACTTTGGACACCGGGGAGCTGTTTTTT.

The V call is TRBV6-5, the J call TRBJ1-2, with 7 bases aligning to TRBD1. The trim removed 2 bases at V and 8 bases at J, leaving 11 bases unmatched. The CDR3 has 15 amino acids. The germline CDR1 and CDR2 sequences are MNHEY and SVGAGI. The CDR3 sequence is CASSYPTGVGRGYTF. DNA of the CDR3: TGTGCCAGCAGTTACCCCACAGGGGTTGGGAGAGGCTACACCTTC.

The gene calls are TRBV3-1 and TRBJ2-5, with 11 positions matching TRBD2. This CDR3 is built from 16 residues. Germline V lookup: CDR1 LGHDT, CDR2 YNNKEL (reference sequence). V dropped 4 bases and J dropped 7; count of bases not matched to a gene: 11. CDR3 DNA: TGTGCCAGCAGCCCAGTAAAAACTAGCGGGAGTTGGACCCAGTACTTC. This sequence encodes CASSPVKTSGSWTQYF.

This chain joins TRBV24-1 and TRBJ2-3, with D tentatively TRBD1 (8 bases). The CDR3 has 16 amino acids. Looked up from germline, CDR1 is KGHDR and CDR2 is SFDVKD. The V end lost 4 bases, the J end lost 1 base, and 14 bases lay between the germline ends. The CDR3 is CATSDRTGRGTDTQYF. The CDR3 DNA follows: TGTGCCACCAGTGACCGGACAGGGAGGGGCACAGATACGCAGTATTTT.

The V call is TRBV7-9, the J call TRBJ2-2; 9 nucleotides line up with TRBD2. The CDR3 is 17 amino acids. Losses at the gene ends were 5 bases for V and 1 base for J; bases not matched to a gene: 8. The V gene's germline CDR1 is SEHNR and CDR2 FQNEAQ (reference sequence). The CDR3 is CASSRGLAGRNTGELFF. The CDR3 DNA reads TGTGCCAGCAGCCGCGGCCTAGCGGGACGGAACACCGGGGAGCTGTTTTTT.

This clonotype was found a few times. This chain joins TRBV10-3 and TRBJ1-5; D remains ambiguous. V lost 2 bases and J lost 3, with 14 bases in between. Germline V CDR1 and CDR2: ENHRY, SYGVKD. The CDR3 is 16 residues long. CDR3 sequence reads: CAISEVDIGLNQPQHF. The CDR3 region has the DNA TGTGCCATCAGTGAGGTAGATATCGGGCTCAATCAGCCCCAGCATTTT.

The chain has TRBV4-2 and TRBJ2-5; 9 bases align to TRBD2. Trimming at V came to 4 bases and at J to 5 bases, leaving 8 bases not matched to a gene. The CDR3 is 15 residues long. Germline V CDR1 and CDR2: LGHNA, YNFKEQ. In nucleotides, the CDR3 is TGTGCCAGCAGCCCCGGAAGTAGCGGGAGTGAGACCCAGTACTTC. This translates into CASSPGSSGSETQYF.

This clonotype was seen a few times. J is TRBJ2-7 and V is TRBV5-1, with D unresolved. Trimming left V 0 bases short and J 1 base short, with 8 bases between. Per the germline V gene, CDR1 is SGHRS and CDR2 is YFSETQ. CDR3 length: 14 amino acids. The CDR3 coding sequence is TGCGCCAGCAGCTTGGAGTTCCTATCCTACGAGCAGTACTTC. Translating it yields CASSLEFLSYEQYF.

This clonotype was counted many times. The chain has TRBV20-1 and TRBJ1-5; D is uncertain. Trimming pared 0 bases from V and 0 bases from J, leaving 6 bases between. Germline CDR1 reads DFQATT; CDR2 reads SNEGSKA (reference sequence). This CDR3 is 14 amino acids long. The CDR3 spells CSAREGGSNQPQHF. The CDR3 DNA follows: TGCAGTGCTAGAGAGGGCGGTAGCAATCAGCCCCAGCATTTT.